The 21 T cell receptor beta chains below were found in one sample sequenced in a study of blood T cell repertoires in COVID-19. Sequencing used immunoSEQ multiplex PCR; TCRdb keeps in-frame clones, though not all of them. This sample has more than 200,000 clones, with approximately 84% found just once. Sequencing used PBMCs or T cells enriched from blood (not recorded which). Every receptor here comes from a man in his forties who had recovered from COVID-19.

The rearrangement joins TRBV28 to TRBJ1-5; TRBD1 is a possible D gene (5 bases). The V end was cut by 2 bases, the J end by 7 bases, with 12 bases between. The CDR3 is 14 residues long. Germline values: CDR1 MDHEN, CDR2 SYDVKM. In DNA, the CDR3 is TGTGCCAGCAGTTTAAGGGGAGGGAACCAGCCCCAGCATTTT. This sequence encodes CASSLRGGNQPQHF. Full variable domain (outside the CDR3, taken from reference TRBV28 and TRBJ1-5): DVKVTQSSRYLVKRTGEKVFLECVQDMDHENMFWYRQDPGLGLRLIYFSYDVKMKEKGDIPEGYSVSREKKERFSLILESASTNQTSMYLCASSLRGGNQPQHFGDGTRLSIL.

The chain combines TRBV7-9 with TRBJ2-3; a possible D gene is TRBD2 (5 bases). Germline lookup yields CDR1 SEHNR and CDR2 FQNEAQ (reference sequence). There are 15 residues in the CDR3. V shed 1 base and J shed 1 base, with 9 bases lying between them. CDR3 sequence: CASSLGGSGTDTQYF. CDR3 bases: TGTGCCAGCAGCTTAGGAGGGTCTGGCACAGATACGCAGTATTTT.

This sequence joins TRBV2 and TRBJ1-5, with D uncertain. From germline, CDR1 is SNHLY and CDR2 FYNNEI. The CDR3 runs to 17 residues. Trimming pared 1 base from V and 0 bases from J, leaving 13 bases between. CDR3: CASSEDGRSYSNQPQHF. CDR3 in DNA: TGTGCCAGCAGTGAAGATGGCAGGTCCTATAGCAATCAGCCCCAGCATTTT.

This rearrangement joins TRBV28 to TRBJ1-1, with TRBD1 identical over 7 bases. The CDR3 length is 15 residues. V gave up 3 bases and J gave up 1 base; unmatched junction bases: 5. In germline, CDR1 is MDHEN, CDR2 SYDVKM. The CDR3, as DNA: TGTGCCAGCAGTTTCGGGGACAGAAAGAACACTGAAGCTTTCTTT. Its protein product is CASSFGDRKNTEAFF. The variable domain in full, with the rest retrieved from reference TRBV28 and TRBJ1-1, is DVKVTQSSRYLVKRTGEKVFLECVQDMDHENMFWYRQDPGLGLRLIYFSYDVKMKEKGDIPEGYSVSREKKERFSLILESASTNQTSMYLCASSFGDRKNTEAFFGQGTRLTVV.

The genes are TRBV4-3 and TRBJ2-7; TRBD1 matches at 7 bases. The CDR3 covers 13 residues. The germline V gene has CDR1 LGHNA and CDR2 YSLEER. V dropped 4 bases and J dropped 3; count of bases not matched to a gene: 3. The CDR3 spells CASSRRTGYEQYF. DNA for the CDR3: TGCGCCAGCAGCCGACGGACAGGCTACGAGCAGTACTTC.

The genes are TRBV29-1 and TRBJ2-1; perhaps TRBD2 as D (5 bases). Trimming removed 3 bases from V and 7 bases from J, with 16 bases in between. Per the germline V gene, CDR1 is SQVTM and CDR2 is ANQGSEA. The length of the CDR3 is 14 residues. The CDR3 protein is CSVEGYSGWNEQFF. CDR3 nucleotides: TGCAGCGTTGAGGGCTACTCGGGGTGGAATGAGCAGTTCTTC.

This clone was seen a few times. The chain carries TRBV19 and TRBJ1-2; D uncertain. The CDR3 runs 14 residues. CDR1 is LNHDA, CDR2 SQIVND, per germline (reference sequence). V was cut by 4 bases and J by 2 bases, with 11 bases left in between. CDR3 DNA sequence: TGTGCCAGTAGTAAAAGGGAGGGAAACTATGGCTACACCTTC. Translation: CASSKREGNYGYTF.

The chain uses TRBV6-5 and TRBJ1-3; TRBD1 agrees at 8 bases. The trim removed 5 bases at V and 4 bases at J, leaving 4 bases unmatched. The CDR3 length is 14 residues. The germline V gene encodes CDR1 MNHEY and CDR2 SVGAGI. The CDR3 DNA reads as TGTGCCAGCAGTCCACAGGGGGTCGGAAACACCATATATTTT. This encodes CASSPQGVGNTIYF.

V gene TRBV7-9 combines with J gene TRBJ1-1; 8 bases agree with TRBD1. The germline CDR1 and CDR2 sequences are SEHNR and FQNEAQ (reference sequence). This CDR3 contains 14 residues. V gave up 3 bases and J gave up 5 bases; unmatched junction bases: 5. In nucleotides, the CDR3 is TGTGCCAGCAGCTTCGGGACAGGTGGGACTGAAGCTTTCTTT. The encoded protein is CASSFGTGGTEAFF.

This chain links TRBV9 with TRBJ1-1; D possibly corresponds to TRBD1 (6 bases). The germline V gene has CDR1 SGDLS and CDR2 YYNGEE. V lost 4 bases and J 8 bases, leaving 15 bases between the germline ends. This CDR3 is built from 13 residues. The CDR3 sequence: CASSIRGQGEAFF. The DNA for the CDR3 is TGTGCCAGCAGCATTCGCGGCCAGGGGGAAGCTTTCTTT. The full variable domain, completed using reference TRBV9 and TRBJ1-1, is DSGVTQTPKHLITATGQRVTLRCSPRSGDLSVYWYQQSLDQGLQFLIQYYNGEERAKGNILERFSAQQFPDLHSELNLSSLELGDSALYFCASSIRGQGEAFFGQGTRLTVV.

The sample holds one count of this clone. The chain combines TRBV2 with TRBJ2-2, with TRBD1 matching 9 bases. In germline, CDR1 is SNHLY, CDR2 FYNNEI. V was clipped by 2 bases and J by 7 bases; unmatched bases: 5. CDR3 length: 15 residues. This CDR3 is CASSEFTGGIGELFF. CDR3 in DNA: TGTGCCAGCAGTGAATTTACAGGGGGCATCGGGGAGCTGTTTTTT.

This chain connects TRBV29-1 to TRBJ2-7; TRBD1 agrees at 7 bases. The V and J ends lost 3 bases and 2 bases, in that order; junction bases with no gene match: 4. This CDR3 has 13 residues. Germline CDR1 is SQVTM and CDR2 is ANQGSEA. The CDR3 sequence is CSVDGTDTYEQYF. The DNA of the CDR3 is TGCAGCGTTGACGGGACAGATACCTACGAGCAGTACTTC.

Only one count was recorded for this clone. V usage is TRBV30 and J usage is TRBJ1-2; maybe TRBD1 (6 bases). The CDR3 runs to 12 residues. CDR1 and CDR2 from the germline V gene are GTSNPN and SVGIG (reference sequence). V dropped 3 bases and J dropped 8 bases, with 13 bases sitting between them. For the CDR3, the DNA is TGTGCCTGGAGGACAACACAGGGCGGCTACACCTTC. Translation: CAWRTTQGGYTF. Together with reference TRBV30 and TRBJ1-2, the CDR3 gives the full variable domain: SQTIHQWPATLVQPVGSPLSLECTVEGTSNPNLYWYRQAAGRGLQLLFYSVGIGQISSEVPQNLSASRPQDRQFILSSKKLLLSDSGFYLCAWRTTQGGYTFGSGTRLTVV.

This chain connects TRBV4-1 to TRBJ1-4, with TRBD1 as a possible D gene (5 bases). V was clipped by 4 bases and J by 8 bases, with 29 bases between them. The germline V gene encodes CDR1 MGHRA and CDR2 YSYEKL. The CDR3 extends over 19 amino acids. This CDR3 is CASSLANGRGSSRKEKLFF. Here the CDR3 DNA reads TGCGCCAGCAGCCTCGCCAATGGAAGGGGCTCGTCTCGTAAGGAAAAACTGTTTTTT.

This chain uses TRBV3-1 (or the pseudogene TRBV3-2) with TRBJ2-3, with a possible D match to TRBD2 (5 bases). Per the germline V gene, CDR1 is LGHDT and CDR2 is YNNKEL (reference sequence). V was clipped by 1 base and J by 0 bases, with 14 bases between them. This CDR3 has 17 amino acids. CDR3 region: CASSQALLALSTDTQYF. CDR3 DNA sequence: TGTGCCAGCAGCCAAGCCCTCCTAGCCCTTAGCACAGATACGCAGTATTTT.

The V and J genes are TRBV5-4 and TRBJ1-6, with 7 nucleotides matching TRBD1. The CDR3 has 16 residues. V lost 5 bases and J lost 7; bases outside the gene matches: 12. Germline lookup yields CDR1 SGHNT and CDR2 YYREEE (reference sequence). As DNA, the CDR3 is TGTGCCAGCAGATTACAACCGACAGGGATAAATTCACCCCTCCACTTT. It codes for CASRLQPTGINSPLHF.

CDR3 nucleotides: TGTGCCAGCAGCCCCCAGTTAAACACTGAAGCTTTCTTT. This encodes CASSPQLNTEAFF. The chain recombines TRBV7-8 with TRBJ1-1; no firm D call. The V gene lost 5 bases and the J gene lost 2 bases, with 9 bases spanning the gap. CDR3 length: 13 residues. The germline CDR1 and CDR2 sequences are SGHVS and FQNEAQ.

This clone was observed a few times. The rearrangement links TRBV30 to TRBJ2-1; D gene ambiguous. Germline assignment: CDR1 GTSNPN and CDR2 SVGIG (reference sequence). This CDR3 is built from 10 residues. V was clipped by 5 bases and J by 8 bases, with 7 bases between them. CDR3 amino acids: CAWGSHEQFF. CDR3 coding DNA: TGTGCCTGGGGTTCTCATGAGCAGTTCTTC.

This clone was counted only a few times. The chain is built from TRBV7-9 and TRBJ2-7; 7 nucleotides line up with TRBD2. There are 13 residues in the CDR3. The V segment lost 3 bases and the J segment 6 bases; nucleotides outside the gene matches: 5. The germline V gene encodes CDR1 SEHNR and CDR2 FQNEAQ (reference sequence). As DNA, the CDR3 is TGTGCCAGCAGCTTCGGACTAGAGACCGAGCAGTACTTC. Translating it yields CASSFGLETEQYF.

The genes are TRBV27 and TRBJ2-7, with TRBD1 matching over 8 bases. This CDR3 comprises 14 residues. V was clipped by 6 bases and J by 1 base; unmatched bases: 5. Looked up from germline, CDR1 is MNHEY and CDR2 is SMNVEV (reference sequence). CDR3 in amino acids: CASRQGVASYEQYF. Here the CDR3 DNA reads TGTGCCAGCAGACAGGGGGTTGCGTCCTACGAGCAGTACTTC.

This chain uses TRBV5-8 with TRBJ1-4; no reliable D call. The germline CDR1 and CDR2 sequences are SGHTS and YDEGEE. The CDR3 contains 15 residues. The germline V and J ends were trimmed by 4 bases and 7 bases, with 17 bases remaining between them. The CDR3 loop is CASSPRGGRREKLFF. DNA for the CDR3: TGTGCCAGCAGCCCCCGAGGAGGAAGGCGTGAAAAACTGTTTTTT. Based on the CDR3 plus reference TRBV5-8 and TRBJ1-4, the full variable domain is EAGVTQSPTHLIKTRGQQATLRCSPISGHTSVYWYQQALGLGLQFLLWYDEGEERNRGNFPPRFSGRQFPNYSSELNVNALELEDSALYLCASSPRGGRREKLFFGSGTQLSVL.